The 17 T cell receptor beta chains below were found in one sample sequenced in a study of T cells expressing NK-cell markers. TCRdb re-analyzed the 5' RACE reads; it lists each CDR3 protein once, without DNA. This sample's table reports about 540,000 distinct CDR3 sequences. Sequenced material: blood T cells: a sorted CD56 or NKG2C T cell subset, CD4+ or CD8+ T cells, or bulk PBMC T cells (not recorded which). Receptor source: a young man in good health.

The chain recombines TRBV5-1 with TRBJ2-2; TCRdb selects TRBD1, and the lack of DNA leaves this call unchecked. Germline V gene data show CDR1 as SGHRS and CDR2 as YFSETQ. CDR3 length equals 14 residues. CDR3 sequence reads: CASHGTGGSGELFF.

V usage is TRBV20-1 and J usage is TRBJ2-5; TCRdb outputs TRBD2, but without DNA this stays unchecked. The germline V gene has CDR1 DFQATT and CDR2 SNEGSKA (reference sequence). The CDR3 covers 14 residues. CDR3 in amino acids: CSASPSGGVETQYF.

This rearrangement joins TRBV5-6 to TRBJ1-5. The CDR3 contains 15 residues. Germline V gene sequence: CDR1 SGHDT, CDR2 YYEEEE. The CDR3 loop reads CASSVGVGSNQPQHF.

The chain employs TRBV12-3 or TRBV12-4 and TRBJ2-2; TCRdb reports TRBD1, a call that lacks DNA to check it against. This CDR3 contains 13 residues. The CDR3 is CASSLGGAGELFF.

The chain combines TRBV12-3 or TRBV12-4 with TRBJ1-5; the D gene TCRdb calls, TRBD1, cannot be checked with no DNA. The CDR3 extends over 15 amino acids. The CDR3 is CASSLKLRGSQPQHF.

CDR3 amino acids: CASSLGTDTYEQYF. The chain combines TRBV5-1 with TRBJ2-7; the D gene TCRdb calls, TRBD1, cannot be checked with no DNA. This CDR3 has 14 amino acids. Germline V gene sequence: CDR1 SGHRS, CDR2 YFSETQ.

The rearrangement uses TRBV6-2 or TRBV6-3 and TRBJ2-5; TCRdb lists TRBD1, though no DNA is available to test this call. Germline V gene sequence: CDR1 MNHEY, CDR2 SVGEGT. CDR3 length: 11 amino acids. CDR3 amino acids: CAIADRETQYF.

The chain joins TRBV7-9 to TRBJ2-1; TCRdb lists TRBD1, though no DNA is available to test this call. The CDR3 sequence is 12 residues long. Per germline, CDR1 SEHNR and CDR2 FQNEAQ (reference sequence). The CDR3 reads CASSLTGPRQFF.

The rearrangement joins TRBV14 to TRBJ1-1; the TCRdb call, TRBD1, lacks DNA for checking. From germline, CDR1 is SGHDN and CDR2 FVKESK. This CDR3 is built from 15 residues. CDR3 sequence reads: CASSPVGGANTEAFF.

The chain uses TRBV10-3 and TRBJ2-1; the D gene TCRdb calls, TRBD2, cannot be checked with no DNA. Per germline, CDR1 ENHRY and CDR2 SYGVKD. The CDR3 sequence is 19 residues long. The CDR3 reads CAISEGGASGTKAYNEQFF.

This chain links TRBV18 with TRBJ2-1; TCRdb lists TRBD1, though no DNA is available to test this call. The CDR3 is made up of 17 amino acids. Germline lookup yields CDR1 KGHSH and CDR2 LQKENI. CDR3 loop: CASSTLFGQSSYNEQFF. The full variable domain, completed using reference TRBV18 and TRBJ2-1, is NAGVMQNPRHLVRRRGQEARLRCSPMKGHSHVYWYRQLPEEGLKFMVYLQKENIIDESGMPKERFSAEFPKEGPSILRIQQVVRGDSAAYFCASSTLFGQSSYNEQFFGPGTRLTVL.

The chain carries TRBV12-3 or TRBV12-4 and TRBJ2-1; TCRdb selects TRBD2, and the lack of DNA leaves this call unchecked. The CDR3 contains 16 residues. The CDR3 is CASSLRASGRYGEQFF.

The chain has TRBV12-3 or TRBV12-4 and TRBJ2-1; the TCRdb call, TRBD2, lacks DNA for checking. The CDR3 is 20 amino acids. CDR3 protein: CASSSLGTSGRAGPSNEQFF.

The V and J genes are TRBV10-3 and TRBJ2-7. CDR1 is ENHRY, CDR2 SYGVKD, per germline. This CDR3 contains 17 residues. The CDR3 loop is CAISESGFGFSSYEQYF.

The V and J genes are TRBV7-9 and TRBJ1-3; the TCRdb call, TRBD1, lacks DNA for checking. This CDR3 spans 16 amino acids. Germline V gene data show CDR1 as SEHNR and CDR2 as FQNEAQ (reference sequence). The CDR3 protein is CASSTPRAGGENTIYF. The full variable domain, rest sourced from reference TRBV7-9 and TRBJ1-3, is DTGVSQNPRHKITKRGQNVTFRCDPISEHNRLYWYRQTLGQGPEFLTYFQNEAQLEKSRLLSDRFSAERPKGSFSTLEIQRTEQGDSAMYLCASSTPRAGGENTIYFGEGSWLTVV.

The rearrangement uses TRBV18 and TRBJ1-3; the D call from TCRdb, TRBD1, cannot be confirmed without DNA. CDR1 is KGHSH and CDR2 is LQKENI in the germline V gene. CDR3 length equals 14 residues. CDR3 in amino acids: CASSPPYRGNTIYF.

The chain carries TRBV20-1 and TRBJ2-1; TCRdb proposes TRBD1, but this gene call is untestable without DNA. The CDR3 has 14 amino acids. Germline V gene sequence: CDR1 DFQATT, CDR2 SNEGSKA (reference sequence). CDR3 sequence reads: CSALVREARNEQFF.